These 21 T cell receptor beta chains share one sample of origin, sequenced in a study of CD8+CD57+ T cells in acquired aplastic anemia. Sequencing involved patients with CD8+CD57+ cell expansion previously shown by flow cytometry. Profiles of TCR beta VDJ and CDR3 were generated from a genomic DNA template. In TCRdb, the reads were re-called with MiXCR into one record per CDR3 protein. This sample has 200,000 to 250,000 distinct CDR3 sequences, with about half found just once. Sequencing used sorted CD4+, CD8+, or CD8+CD57+ T cells (not recorded which) from PBMCs. Source of these receptors: a human donor with aplastic anemia.

The CDR3 DNA sequence: TGTGCCACCAGCAGGGTCGCGCGCAGCACAGATACGCAGTATTTT. Its translation: CATSRVARSTDTQYF. The rearrangement joins TRBV15 to TRBJ2-3; D remains ambiguous. The ends were cut back, 3 bases at V and 0 bases at J, with 10 bases in the middle. Germline V gives CDR1 LNHNV, CDR2 YYDKDF (reference sequence). The CDR3 is 15 amino acids.

The J gene is TRBJ2-6, the V gene TRBV15; D is uncertain. Per germline, CDR1 LNHNV and CDR2 YYDKDF (reference sequence). The V gene lost 3 bases and the J gene lost 4 bases, with 10 bases spanning the gap. This CDR3 is 15 amino acids long. CDR3 nucleotide sequence: TGTGCCACCAGCAGTGTGGCAGCCGGGGCCAACGTCCTGACTTTC. Its translation is CATSSVAAGANVLTF. The full variable domain, rest sourced from reference TRBV15 and TRBJ2-6, is DAMVIQNPRYQVTQFGKPVTLSCSQTLNHNVMYWYQQKSSQAPKLLFHYYDKDFNNEADTPDNFQSRRPNTSFCFLDIRSPGLGDTAMYLCATSSVAAGANVLTFGAGSRLTVL.

In the case of this clonotype: A much larger clone differs from this one at a single base, so this may be a read error. The chain joins TRBV10-3 to TRBJ1-5, with 7 nucleotides matching TRBD1. V shed 2 bases, J shed 0 bases, and the junction held 1 base outside the gene matches. This CDR3 spans 15 amino acids. In germline, CDR1 is ENHRY, CDR2 SYGVKD. CDR3 sequence reads: CAISEGQASNQPQHF. The CDR3 DNA follows: TGTGCCATCAGTGAGGGACAGGCTAGCAATCAGCCCCAGCATTTT.

Comments on this clonotype: At one of its ends the junction is not consistent with the germline gene, which may arise from a read error. This chain joins TRBV24-1 and TRBJ2-2; D may correspond to TRBD1 or TRBD2 (5 bases each). The CDR3 consists of 13 residues. Germline CDR1 is KGHDR and CDR2 is SFDVKD. CDR3: CATRGAVHRGAVF. The CDR3 coding sequence is TGTGCCACCAGAGGGGCGGTACACCGGGGAGCTGTTTTT.

This clonotype was seen only once. Without the conserved terminal phenylalanine or tryptophan, this CDR3 likely stems from a read error. CDR3 DNA sequence: TGTGCCAGCAGCTTAGCGCTGGGGGTCGACACCATATATCTT. Residues: CASSLALGVDTIYL. The chain couples TRBV7-9 to TRBJ1-3; D possibly corresponds to TRBD1 (5 bases). This CDR3 region has 14 residues. Deletions cut 0 bases from V and 8 bases from J, with 11 bases between. In germline, CDR1 is SEHNR, CDR2 FQNEAQ (reference sequence).

V gene TRBV6-9 combines with J gene TRBJ2-1, with 10 bases aligning to TRBD1. The V segment lost 6 bases and the J segment 9 bases; nucleotides outside the gene matches: 5. The CDR3 extends over 13 amino acids. Germline assignment: CDR1 MNHGY and CDR2 SVAAGI. The CDR3 bases are TGTGCCAGCAGGCGGACAGGGGGGATTGAGCAGTTCTTC. It translates to CASRRTGGIEQFF.

The chain employs TRBV30 and TRBJ1-1; perhaps TRBD1 as D (6 bases). CDR3 size: 12 residues. Germline V gene sequence: CDR1 GTSNPN, CDR2 SVGIG (reference sequence). The germline V and J ends were trimmed by 4 bases and 4 bases, with 10 bases remaining between them. The CDR3 DNA reads TGTGCCTGGAAAGGGGGTAGCACTGAAGCTTTCTTT. Protein sequence: CAWKGGSTEAFF.

This chain connects TRBV10-3 to TRBJ2-7; TRBD2 agrees at 13 bases. Germline CDR1 reads ENHRY; CDR2 reads SYGVKD. This CDR3 has 16 amino acids. V shed 3 bases and J 0 bases; nucleotides not matched to a gene: 2. The DNA of the CDR3 is TGTGCCATCAGTGACACTAGCGGGGGGGGCTCCTACGAGCAGTACTTC. Translation gives CAISDTSGGGSYEQYF.

Remarks on this clonotype: The CDR3 does not close with the conserved phenylalanine or tryptophan, likely indicating a read error. V gene TRBV20-1 combines with J gene TRBJ2-3; 11 positions agree with TRBD2. The CDR3 runs to 16 residues. Germline V gene lookup returns CDR1 DFQATT and CDR2 SNEGSKA (reference sequence). The junction had 9 bases not matched to a gene; V was cut back by 6 bases and J by 1 base. In nucleotides, the CDR3 is TGCAGTGCCCTCCCAATAGCGGGGGGGGGCACAGATACGCAGTATTCT. Its translation: CSALPIAGGGTDTQYS.

The sample holds a few counts of this clonotype. Possible read error: a much larger clone is one base away. The rearrangement uses TRBV20-1 and TRBJ2-5; 9 bases agree with TRBD2. The CDR3 contains 13 residues. J lost 4 bases, V lost 7 bases, and 7 bases had no gene match. Germline V gene sequence: CDR1 DFQATT, CDR2 SNEGSKA (reference sequence). In DNA, the CDR3 is TGCAGTGTGACTAGCGGAGTACGAGAGACCCAGTACTTC. Translated, it gives CSVTSGVRETQYF.

This clonotype was counted a few times. This chain links TRBV19 with TRBJ2-4; tentatively, D is TRBD1 (8 bases). Deletions cut 5 bases from V and 2 bases from J, with 16 bases between. The CDR3 is 16 residues long. CDR1 is LNHDA and CDR2 is SQIVND in the germline V gene (reference sequence). CDR3 loop: CASSSHRGGTKNIQYF. In nucleotides, the CDR3 is TGTGCCAGTAGTTCTCACAGGGGGGGGACCAAAAACATTCAGTACTTC.

This clonotype showed up many times. The CDR3 is CASSYRDTQSYGYTF. The CDR3 DNA is TGTGCCAGCAGTTACCGGGACACCCAAAGCTATGGCTACACCTTC. V usage is TRBV6-5 and J usage is TRBJ1-2, with D possibly being TRBD1 (6 bases). Germline V gene lookup returns CDR1 MNHEY and CDR2 SVGAGI. V was trimmed by 2 bases and J by 4 bases, leaving 14 bases between them. The CDR3 has 15 residues.

This clonotype was picked up many times. V and J are TRBV7-2 and TRBJ2-3, with TRBD1 identical over 8 bases. There are 15 residues in the CDR3. The J segment lost 2 bases and the V segment lost 5 bases, leaving 6 bases of the junction unmatched. Germline loops: CDR1 SGHTA, CDR2 FQGNSA. CDR3 residues: CASSRTGLDTDTQYF. The CDR3 DNA sequence: TGTGCCAGCAGCCGGACAGGGCTTGACACAGATACGCAGTATTTT.

In its sample, this clonotype was seen many times. The V call is TRBV7-8, the J call TRBJ2-3; 7 bases line up with TRBD2. Germline CDR1 reads SGHVS; CDR2 reads FQNEAQ. V trimming: 4 bases; J trimming: 2 bases; junction bases outside the gene matches: 9. CDR3 length: 16 residues. This CDR3 reads CASSSPGGGYTDTQYF. CDR3 nucleotide sequence: TGTGCCAGCAGCTCCCCTGGGGGGGGATACACAGATACGCAGTATTTT. Complete variable domain (other parts from reference TRBV7-8 and TRBJ2-3): GAGVSQSPRYKVAKRGQDVALRCDPISGHVSLFWYQQALGQGPEFLTYFQNEAQLDKSGLPSDRFFAERPEGSVSTLKIQRTQQEDSAVYLCASSSPGGGYTDTQYFGPGTRLTVL.

This clonotype was recorded many times. The chain recombines TRBV4-1 with TRBJ1-4; no clear D. The CDR3 extends over 15 amino acids. V lost 3 bases, J lost 0 bases, and 8 bases lay in between. In germline, CDR1 is MGHRA, CDR2 YSYEKL. The CDR3 nucleotides are TGCGCCAGCAGCCACCGGGGTCCAACTAATGAAAAACTGTTTTTT. The encoded protein is CASSHRGPTNEKLFF.

V is TRBV20-1 and J is TRBJ2-3; maybe TRBD2 (7 bases). Germline CDR1 is DFQATT and CDR2 is SNEGSKA (reference sequence). The CDR3 contains 15 residues. V was shortened by 5 bases and J by 5 bases, with 20 bases between the two germline ends. For the CDR3, the DNA is TGCAGTGCTGGCCTCGGAGGGGGGGCTAAAGATACGCAGTATTTT. It yields the protein CSAGLGGGAKDTQYF.

The chain couples TRBV10-3 to TRBJ2-5; TRBD2 matches 8 bases. The V gene end was trimmed by 10 bases and the J gene end by 1 base; junction bases not matched to a gene: 8. CDR3 length equals 14 residues. Germline CDR1 and CDR2: ENHRY and SYGVKD. The CDR3 nucleotides read TGTGCCACATCTACGGGGGGGTTCCAAGAGACCCAGTACTTC. It specifies CATSTGGFQETQYF.

The rearrangement links TRBV5-1 to TRBJ2-3, with unresolved D. This CDR3 comprises 13 residues. With 6 bases removed from V and 2 bases from J, the gap between germline ends came to 10 bases. The V gene's germline CDR1 is SGHRS and CDR2 YFSETQ. The DNA of the CDR3 is TGCGCCAGCATGGCGGTGAACACAGATACGCAGTATTTT. It is translated as CASMAVNTDTQYF.

The V call is TRBV6-1, the J call TRBJ1-3; the D is unclear. Trimming took off 8 bases at V and 3 bases at J, with 17 bases between the two ends. This CDR3 spans 15 amino acids. Germline values: CDR1 MNHNS, CDR2 SASEGT. CDR3 region: CASRVGREVGNTIYF. Here the CDR3 DNA reads TGTGCCAGCCGCGTAGGGAGGGAAGTTGGAAACACCATATATTTT.

This clonotype came up a few times. The chain uses TRBV6-1 and TRBJ1-4; TRBD1 matches 7 bases. V lost 3 bases to trimming and J lost 8 bases; unmatched junction nucleotides: 18. This CDR3 contains 18 residues. Germline-derived CDR1 and CDR2 are MNHNS and SASEGT. DNA for the CDR3: TGTGCCAGCAGTGACCCTCGACAGGGAGGAGGCTTGAGCGAAAAACTGTTTTTT. Its protein is CASSDPRQGGGLSEKLFF.

This clonotype came up many times. The chain recombines TRBV20-1 with TRBJ1-5, with a tentative D call TRBD1 (5 bases). The V gene's germline CDR1 is DFQATT and CDR2 SNEGSKA (reference sequence). V lost 3 bases to trimming and J lost 1 base, with 13 bases between them. The CDR3 sequence is 15 residues long. The CDR3 nucleotides are TGCAGTGCTAGGTTAGGAGGGGCCAGCAATCAGCCCCAGCATTTT. It translates to CSARLGGASNQPQHF.